This T cell receptor (beta chain) was identified during a study of cytomegalovirus exposure and HLA in healthy donors. General study results and limits: A later analysis found that most CMV-associated TCR beta chains appeared HLA-restricted. Reportedly, a later analysis found an Asian-associated ancestry cluster had fewer N-insertions than the approximately 700-donor mean.

Unrecorded immune exposure was likely among donors, who were nominally healthy when sampled. 13 Jbeta primers and 60 Vbeta primers were used for the PCR. Here immunoSEQ multiplex PCR was the method, and the copy in TCRdb shows in-frame clones only, minus some. The sample lists roughly 100,000 clones, 76% seen once, with around 8.8% in the top ten. About this clone itself: Antigen unknown.

Per the germline V gene, CDR1 is SEHNR and CDR2 is FQNEAQ (reference sequence). V was pared by 1 base and J by 4 bases, with 11 bases between. This CDR3 has 15 amino acids. Source material: PBMCs. The genes are TRBV7-9 and TRBJ2-1, with a tentative D call TRBD1 (6 bases). This receptor was taken from a man in his forties in good health and CMV-seropositive. The CDR3 region has the DNA TGTGCCAGCAGCTTAGACAGGGCCCCGTACAATGAGCAGTTCTTC. It encodes CASSLDRAPYNEQFF.